This T cell receptor beta chain stems from a study of T cell responses to AZD1222 COVID-19 vaccine. As for the study in general: Second doses at about 4 or about 12 weeks were pooled. Points from the study as a whole: Most donors were white British and more were female, and clonal diversity was possibly underestimated. Among spike-specific TCRs, nearly half reportedly target unmutated variant regions.

Germline V gene data show CDR1 as LGHDT and CDR2 as YNNKEL (reference sequence). This CDR3 comprises 16 residues. Germline trimming cut 4 bases from V and 0 bases from J; bases unmatched to any gene: 3. This clone was seen a single time. Antigen specificity is unknown. Profiling relied on immunoSEQ multiplex PCR, and the TCRdb table lists in-frame clones only, not all of them. The sample comprises some 150,000 clones, around 93% of which are singletons, and under 2% rests with the top ten. This TCR came from an adult in good health. The chain has TRBV3-1 (or the pseudogene TRBV3-2) and TRBJ1-2, with 12 positions matching TRBD1. Sequencing was performed on peripheral blood, taken on day 0 of AZD1222 vaccination. The CDR3 reads CASSLGTGGPNYGYTF. The CDR3 DNA follows: TGTGCCAGCAGCCTTGGGACAGGGGGCCCTAACTATGGCTACACCTTC.